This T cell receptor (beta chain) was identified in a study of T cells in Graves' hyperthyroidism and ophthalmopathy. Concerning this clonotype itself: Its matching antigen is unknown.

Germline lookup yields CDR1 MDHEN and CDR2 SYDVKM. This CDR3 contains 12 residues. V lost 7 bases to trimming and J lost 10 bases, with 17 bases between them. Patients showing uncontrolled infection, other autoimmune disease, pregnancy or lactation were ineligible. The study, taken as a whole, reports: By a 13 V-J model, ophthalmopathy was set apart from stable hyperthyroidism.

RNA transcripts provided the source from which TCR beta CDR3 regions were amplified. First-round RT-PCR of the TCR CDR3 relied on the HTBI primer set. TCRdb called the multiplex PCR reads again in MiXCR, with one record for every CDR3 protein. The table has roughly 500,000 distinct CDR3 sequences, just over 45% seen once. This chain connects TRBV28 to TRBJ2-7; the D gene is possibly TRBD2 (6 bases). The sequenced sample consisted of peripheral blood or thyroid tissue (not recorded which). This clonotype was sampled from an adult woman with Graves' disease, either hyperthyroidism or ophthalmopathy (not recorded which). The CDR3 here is CASTPWGDHQYF. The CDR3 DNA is TGTGCCAGCACTCCCTGGGGGGACCATCAGTACTTC.